Below are 17 T cell receptor beta chains sequenced from a single sample in a study of control samples from healthy donors and cancer patients. Using immunoSEQ multiplex PCR, the repertoire was profiled, and TCRdb retains in-frame clones only, with some absent. The repertoire holds 100,000 to 150,000 clones, with 80% to 95% as singletons. The sample taken for sequencing was blood. The receptors come from a man aged 18 to 29 in good health.

The chain recombines TRBV19 with TRBJ2-2; D is perhaps TRBD1 or TRBD2 (6 bases each). CDR3 length: 17 amino acids. The germline V and J ends were trimmed by 0 bases and 2 bases, with 13 bases remaining between them. Germline CDR1 reads LNHDA; CDR2 reads SQIVND (reference sequence). The CDR3 reads CASSIDRGRGNTGELFF. CDR3 DNA: TGTGCCAGTAGTATAGACCGGGGGCGGGGTAACACCGGGGAGCTGTTTTTT.

V and J are TRBV5-6 and TRBJ2-1, with D tentatively TRBD2 (6 bases). Trimming left V 0 bases short and J 7 bases short, with 14 bases between. CDR1 is SGHDT and CDR2 is YYEEEE in the germline V gene. The CDR3 consists of 15 residues. The CDR3 here is CASSLEAGLRNEQFF. In nucleotides, the CDR3 is TGTGCCAGCAGCTTGGAAGCGGGCCTCCGGAATGAGCAGTTCTTC.

J is TRBJ2-7 and V is TRBV7-9, with TRBD1 identical over 10 bases. J was trimmed by 6 bases and V by 5 bases; bases with no gene match: 10. This CDR3 has 15 amino acids. Germline V CDR1 and CDR2: SEHNR, FQNEAQ (reference sequence). CDR3 DNA: TGTGCCAGCAGCATACGACAGGGGGCGATCCCCGAGCAGTACTTC. Its translation is CASSIRQGAIPEQYF.

This chain connects TRBV5-6 to TRBJ2-1; D gene ambiguous. The V and J ends lost 4 bases and 9 bases respectively, with 11 bases between them. Looked up from germline, CDR1 is SGHDT and CDR2 is YYEEEE. The CDR3 runs to 12 residues. The CDR3 region is CASSGGFSEQFF. The DNA for the CDR3 is TGTGCCAGCAGCGGCGGCTTTTCTGAGCAGTTCTTC. Full variable domain (remainder filled in from reference TRBV5-6 and TRBJ2-1): DAGVTQSPTHLIKTRGQQVTLRCSPKSGHDTVSWYQQALGQGPQFIFQYYEEEERQRGNFPDRFSGHQFPNYSSELNVNALLLGDSALYLCASSGGFSEQFFGPGTRLTVL.

This sequence joins TRBV24-1 and TRBJ1-5, with unresolved D. Germline V gene sequence: CDR1 KGHDR, CDR2 SFDVKD. Deletions cut 5 bases from V and 5 bases from J, with 9 bases between. There are 13 residues in the CDR3. In DNA form, the CDR3 reads TGTGCCACCAGTGGCGGCCTCCATCAGCCCCAGCATTTT. It codes for CATSGGLHQPQHF.

V and J are TRBV4-1 and TRBJ2-1; weak D call: TRBD1 (6 bases). Germline CDR1 is MGHRA and CDR2 is YSYEKL. Trimming removed 4 bases at V and 0 bases at J, with 19 bases between. The length of the CDR3 is 18 residues. In DNA form, the CDR3 reads TGCGCCAGCAGCCGCGGACTGAACAGGGTGAACTCCTACAATGAGCAGTTCTTC. This translates into CASSRGLNRVNSYNEQFF.

This clone was counted once. As DNA, the CDR3 is TGTGCCAGCAGCTTGGGTGGGGGGGGAAGCACAGATACGCAGTATTTT. Translation: CASSLGGGGSTDTQYF. V and J are TRBV5-4 and TRBJ2-3; 7 bases map to TRBD2. V lost 0 bases and J lost 0; bases outside the gene matches: 4. From germline, CDR1 is SGHNT and CDR2 YYREEE (reference sequence). The CDR3 has 16 residues.

The chain is built from TRBV12-3 or TRBV12-4 and TRBJ1-5; 7 nucleotides match TRBD1. Trimming at V came to 6 bases and at J to 1 base, leaving 0 bases not matched to a gene. The CDR3 loop spans 13 amino acids. The CDR3 sequence: CASRGQSNQPQHF. In DNA, the CDR3 is TGTGCCAGCAGGGGACAGAGCAATCAGCCCCAGCATTTT.

The chain carries TRBV6-5 and TRBJ2-1; 11 nucleotides match TRBD1. The germline gives CDR1 MNHEY, CDR2 SVGAGI. CDR3 length: 15 residues. V was pared by 3 bases and J by 7 bases, with 5 bases of the junction left unmatched. CDR3 region: CASSYWTGGRNEQFF. DNA for the CDR3: TGTGCCAGCAGTTATTGGACAGGGGGCCGGAATGAGCAGTTCTTC.

This chain joins TRBV30 and TRBJ1-1; 9 bases map to TRBD1. Germline V gives CDR1 GTSNPN, CDR2 SVGIG (reference sequence). V trimming: 2 bases; J trimming: 2 bases; junction bases outside the gene matches: 21. The CDR3 runs 20 residues. CDR3 region: CAWSRSLTGQGLLSNTEAFF. CDR3 nucleotides: TGTGCCTGGAGTAGATCTCTTACCGGACAGGGGCTACTCTCTAACACTGAAGCTTTCTTT.

The chain recombines TRBV19 with TRBJ1-5, with D hard to call. This CDR3 is built from 14 residues. Germline values: CDR1 LNHDA, CDR2 SQIVND (reference sequence). Trimming removed 3 bases at V and 3 bases at J, with 9 bases between. The CDR3 region has the DNA TGTGCCAGTAGTATTCAAGCGGACAATCAGCCCCAGCATTTT. This codes for CASSIQADNQPQHF.

The rearrangement uses TRBV3-1 (or the pseudogene TRBV3-2) and TRBJ2-7; D gene uncertain. The V gene's germline CDR1 is LGHDT and CDR2 YNNKEL (reference sequence). The CDR3 consists of 13 residues. V lost 4 bases and J lost 5, with 12 bases in between. CDR3 sequence (DNA): TGTGCCAGCAGCCGACCACCCAGAGACGAGCAGTACTTC. Translated, it gives CASSRPPRDEQYF.

The CDR3 sequence is CASSYTNSGNTIYF. CDR3 sequence (DNA): TGTGCCAGCAGTTACACCAACTCTGGAAACACCATATATTTT. V gene TRBV6-5 combines with J gene TRBJ1-3, with no clear D. Germline loops: CDR1 MNHEY, CDR2 SVGAGI. V was clipped by 2 bases and J by 0 bases, with 5 bases between them. The CDR3 extends over 14 amino acids.

The V call is TRBV11-2, the J call TRBJ1-1, with a possible D match to TRBD1 (5 bases). The CDR3 contains 13 residues. CDR1 and CDR2 from the germline V gene are SGHAT and FQNNGV. Trimming left V 5 bases short and J 4 bases short, with 11 bases between. The CDR3 DNA reads TGTGCCAGCAGCCCGGGGAGGGGCACTGAAGCTTTCTTT. Its protein is CASSPGRGTEAFF.

The CDR3 protein is CASSYQGAKETQYF. For the CDR3, the DNA is TGTGCCAGCAGTTACCAGGGGGCAAAAGAGACCCAGTACTTC. The V gene is TRBV6-6, the J gene TRBJ2-5; 8 nucleotides align to TRBD1. Germline-derived CDR1 and CDR2 are MNHNY and SVGAGI (reference sequence). This CDR3 contains 14 residues. V was pared by 2 bases and J by 3 bases, with 2 bases of the junction left unmatched.

The chain has TRBV5-4 and TRBJ2-7; D possibly matches TRBD1 or TRBD2 (5 bases each). Trimming removed 5 bases from V and 6 bases from J, with 18 bases in between. This CDR3 contains 14 residues. Germline V gene lookup returns CDR1 SGHNT and CDR2 YYREEE (reference sequence). CDR3 sequence reads: CASSTGTLGIEQYF. The DNA for the CDR3 is TGTGCCAGCAGTACCGGGACGTTAGGGATCGAGCAGTACTTC.

This sequence joins TRBV9 and TRBJ2-1; 14 bases are shared with TRBD2. The CDR3 is made up of 15 amino acids. CDR1 and CDR2 from the germline V gene are SGDLS and YYNGEE. Trimming at V came to 0 bases and at J to 8 bases, leaving 1 base not matched to a gene. The CDR3 protein is CASSVGLAGGYEQFF. CDR3 DNA: TGTGCCAGCAGCGTAGGACTAGCGGGGGGGTATGAGCAGTTCTTC.